What follows is one T cell receptor (beta chain) and its context. The same CDR3 is also encoded by other DNA sequences in this sample. After removal of 4 bases from V and 5 bases from J, the junction contained 7 bases not matched to a gene. This CDR3 is 14 amino acids long. Germline CDR1 SGHRS, CDR2 YFSETQ. The data are from a study of blood T cell repertoires in COVID-19. Data came from immunoSEQ multiplex PCR; TCRdb stores just in-frame clones and leaves some out. The data hold around 450,000 clones, with approximately 90% observed a single time. The sample comprised peripheral blood. The sequence was obtained from a woman aged 25 to 39 with acute or convalescent COVID-19. This chain uses TRBV5-1 with TRBJ2-3; 7 bases fit TRBD1. The CDR3, as DNA: TGCGCCAGCAGCCTTGGGACAGTGGGAGATACGCAGTATTTT. Its protein product is CASSLGTVGDTQYF.